This T cell receptor (beta chain) was recorded in a study of T cell responses to AZD1222 COVID-19 vaccine. Whole-study findings and limits: Nearly half of spike-specific TCRs reportedly target variant regions that are unmutated in the B.1.351 and B.1.1.7 variants.

The CDR3 runs to 14 residues. Per the germline V gene, CDR1 is MRHNA and CDR2 is SNTAGT. V lost 1 base to trimming and J lost 9 bases, with 13 bases between them. Repertoires were generated with immunoSEQ multiplex PCR, while TCRdb's copy carries only in-frame clones and drops some. The profile shows 80,000 to 100,000 clones, 80% to 90% of them singletons. The study pooled second doses at about 4 or about 12 weeks. This clone was seen more than once but under ten times. Antigen: not known. The V call is TRBV6-4, the J call TRBJ2-1; D is ambiguous. The sequences come from peripheral blood, collected 28 days after the second AZD1222 dose. The receptor was isolated from an adult who received the AZD1222 COVID-19 vaccine. As DNA, the CDR3 is TGTGCCAGCAGTGACTTCAGCCTGGGATCTGAGCAGTTCTTC. It encodes CASSDFSLGSEQFF.